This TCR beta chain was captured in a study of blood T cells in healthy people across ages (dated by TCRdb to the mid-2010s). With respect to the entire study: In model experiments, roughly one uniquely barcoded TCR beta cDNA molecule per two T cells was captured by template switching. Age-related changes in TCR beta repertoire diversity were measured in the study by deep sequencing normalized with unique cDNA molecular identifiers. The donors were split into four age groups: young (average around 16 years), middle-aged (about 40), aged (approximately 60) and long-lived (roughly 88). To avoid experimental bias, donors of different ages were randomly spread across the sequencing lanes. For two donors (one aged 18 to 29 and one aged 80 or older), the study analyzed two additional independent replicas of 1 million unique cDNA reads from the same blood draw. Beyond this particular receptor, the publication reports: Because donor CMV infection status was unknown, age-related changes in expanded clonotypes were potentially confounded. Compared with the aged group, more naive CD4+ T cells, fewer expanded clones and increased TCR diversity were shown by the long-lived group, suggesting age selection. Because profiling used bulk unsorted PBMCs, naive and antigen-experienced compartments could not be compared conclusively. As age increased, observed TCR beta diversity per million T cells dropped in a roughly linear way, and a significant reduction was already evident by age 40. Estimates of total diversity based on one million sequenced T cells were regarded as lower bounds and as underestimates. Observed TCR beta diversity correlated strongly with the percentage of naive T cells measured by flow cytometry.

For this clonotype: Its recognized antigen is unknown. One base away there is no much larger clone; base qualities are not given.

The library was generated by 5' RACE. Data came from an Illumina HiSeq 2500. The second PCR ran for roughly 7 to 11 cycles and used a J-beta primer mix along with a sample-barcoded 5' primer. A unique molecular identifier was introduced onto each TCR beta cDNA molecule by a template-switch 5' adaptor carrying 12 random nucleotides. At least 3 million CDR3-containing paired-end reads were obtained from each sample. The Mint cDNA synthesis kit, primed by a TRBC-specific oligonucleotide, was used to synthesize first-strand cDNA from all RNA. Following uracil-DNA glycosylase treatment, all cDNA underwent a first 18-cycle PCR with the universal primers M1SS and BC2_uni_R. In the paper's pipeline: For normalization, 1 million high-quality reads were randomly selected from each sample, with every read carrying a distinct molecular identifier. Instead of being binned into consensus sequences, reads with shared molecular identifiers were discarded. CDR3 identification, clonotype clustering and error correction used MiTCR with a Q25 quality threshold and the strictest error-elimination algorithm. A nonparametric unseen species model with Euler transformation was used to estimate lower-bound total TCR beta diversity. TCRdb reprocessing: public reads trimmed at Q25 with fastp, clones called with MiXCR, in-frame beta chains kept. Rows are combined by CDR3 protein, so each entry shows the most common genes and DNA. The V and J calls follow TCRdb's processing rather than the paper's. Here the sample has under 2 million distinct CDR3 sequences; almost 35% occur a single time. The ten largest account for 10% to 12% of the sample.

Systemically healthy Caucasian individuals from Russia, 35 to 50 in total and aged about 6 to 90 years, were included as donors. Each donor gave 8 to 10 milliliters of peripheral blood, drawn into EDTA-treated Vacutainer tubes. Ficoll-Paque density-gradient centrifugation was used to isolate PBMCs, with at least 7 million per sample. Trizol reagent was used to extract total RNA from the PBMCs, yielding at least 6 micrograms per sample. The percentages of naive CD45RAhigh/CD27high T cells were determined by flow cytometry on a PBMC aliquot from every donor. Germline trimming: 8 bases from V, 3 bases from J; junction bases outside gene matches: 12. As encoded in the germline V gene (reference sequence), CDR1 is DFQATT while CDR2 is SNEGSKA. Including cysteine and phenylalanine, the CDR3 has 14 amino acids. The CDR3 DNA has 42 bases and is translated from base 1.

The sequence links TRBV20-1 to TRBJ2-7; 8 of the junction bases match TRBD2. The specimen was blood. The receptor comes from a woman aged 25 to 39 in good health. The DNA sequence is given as TGCAGTTTCAGGAAGACTAGCGAGAGCTACGAGCAGTACTTC. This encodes CSFRKTSESYEQYF.